The clone carrying this T cell receptor beta chain was counted a single time. Fresh-frozen tumor tissue and more than two years of survival data were available for all. The CDR3 is made up of 13 amino acids. Germline-derived CDR1 and CDR2 are MNHNY and SVGAGI (reference sequence). The ends were cut back, 4 bases at V and 1 base at J, with 7 bases in the middle. The data originate from a study of glioma-infiltrating T cells after dendritic cell vaccination. Here immunoSEQ multiplex PCR was the method, and the copy in TCRdb shows in-frame clones only, minus some. Among roughly 100,000 clones listed, over 65% were seen once.

The gene calls are TRBV6-6 and TRBJ2-5, with D unresolved. This clonotype originated in a human donor with glioblastoma. The sequences come from blood, collected before dendritic cell vaccination. The CDR3 here is CASSLIAQETQYF. Here the CDR3 DNA reads TGTGCCAGCAGTTTAATAGCCCAAGAGACCCAGTACTTC.